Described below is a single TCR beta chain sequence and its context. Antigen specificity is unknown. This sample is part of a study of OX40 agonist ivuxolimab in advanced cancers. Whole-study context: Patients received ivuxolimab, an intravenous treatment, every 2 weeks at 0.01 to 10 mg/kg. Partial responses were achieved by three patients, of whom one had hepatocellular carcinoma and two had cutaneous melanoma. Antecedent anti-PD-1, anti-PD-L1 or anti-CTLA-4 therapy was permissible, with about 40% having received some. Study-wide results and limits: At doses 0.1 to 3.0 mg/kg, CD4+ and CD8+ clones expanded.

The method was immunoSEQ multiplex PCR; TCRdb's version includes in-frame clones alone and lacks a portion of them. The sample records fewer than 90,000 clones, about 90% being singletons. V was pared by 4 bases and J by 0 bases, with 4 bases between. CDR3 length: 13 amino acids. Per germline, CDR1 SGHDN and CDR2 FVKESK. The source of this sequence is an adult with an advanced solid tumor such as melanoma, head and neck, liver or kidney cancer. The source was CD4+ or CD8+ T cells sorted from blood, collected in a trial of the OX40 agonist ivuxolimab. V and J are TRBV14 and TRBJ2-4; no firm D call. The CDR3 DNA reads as TGTGCCAGCAGCCCCCTAGCCAAAAACATTCAGTACTTC. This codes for CASSPLAKNIQYF. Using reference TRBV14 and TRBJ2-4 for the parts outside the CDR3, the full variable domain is EAGVTQFPSHSVIEKGQTVTLRCDPISGHDNLYWYRRVMGKEIKFLLHFVKESKQDESGMPNNRFLAERTGGTYSTLKVQPAELEDSGVYFCASSPLAKNIQYFGAGTRLSVL.